This TCR beta chain was documented in a study of shared clonotypes between healthy human individuals. Study details: Used for every donor were three CD4 naive, three CD4 memory, two CD8 naive and one CD8 memory plate.

Germline values: CDR1 SGHRS, CDR2 YFSETQ. CDR3 size: 15 residues. Trimming removed 4 bases from V and 4 bases from J, with 15 bases in between. Clones were read by immunoSEQ multiplex PCR, and TCRdb kept only the in-frame ones, dropping some. Among 2 million to 3 million clones listed, 80% to 95% were seen once. Every one of the donors was a Caucasian adult that lived in Nashville, Tennessee. Material: naive CD4+ T cells from PBMCs. Stated subset: CD45RA+ positively selected. The sequence came from a man aged 18-30 years in good health. Some clones in this sample may be carry-over from other donors' samples. The rearrangement joins TRBV5-1 to TRBJ1-5, with D tentatively TRBD1 (5 bases). The CDR3 region has the DNA TGCGCCAGCAGCCGACTCGGAGGGGAGAATCAGCCCCAGCATTTT. Translating gives CASSRLGGENQPQHF.